The 6 T cell receptor beta chains presented below share a single source sample, sequenced in a study of tumor and adjacent non-tumor tissue in lung cancer. No cell sorting was done before RNA was extracted from the tissue. More than 3 cm separated this lung sample from the edge of the tumor. A modified ARM-PCR protocol with three rounds of nested PCR amplified TCRbeta. MiXCR, run by TCRdb on the multiplex PCR reads, gives a single entry per CDR3 protein. Of 100,000 or so distinct CDR3 sequences in the sample, 55% to 65% were seen once. Sequenced: distant non-tumor lung tissue. The receptor set was obtained from a man aged 25 to 40 with non-small cell lung cancer.

The chain joins TRBV20-1 to TRBJ1-1; D is perhaps TRBD1 (6 bases). The CDR3 spans 13 residues. Germline CDR1 and CDR2: DFQATT and SNEGSKA (reference sequence). The CDR3 protein is CSSRVGGQPEAFF. The CDR3 region has the DNA TGCAGCTCTAGAGTTGGGGGCCAGCCAGAAGCTTTCTTT.

The table lists this clonotype with a few counts. A much bigger clone sits one base away, suggesting this may be a read error. The V and J genes are TRBV20-1 and TRBJ1-1, with D unresolved. Germline CDR1 is DFQATT and CDR2 is SNEGSKA (reference sequence). The length of the CDR3 is 15 residues. This CDR3 is CSAYSPDYRTTETFF. The CDR3 DNA reads TGCAGTGCTTACTCGCCGGACTACCGGACCACTGAAACTTTCTTT.

The rearrangement links TRBV9 to TRBJ2-1; unclear D gene. Germline V lookup: CDR1 SGDLS, CDR2 YYNGEE. Deletions cut 10 bases from V and 9 bases from J, with 14 bases between. The CDR3 totals 11 residues. The CDR3 coding sequence is TGTGCCTGCGGCTCAACGTCTGAGCAGTTCTTC. Amino acids: CACGSTSEQFF.

V and J are TRBV10-3 and TRBJ1-1; D gene uncertain. This CDR3 spans 16 amino acids. Germline V gene lookup returns CDR1 ENHRY and CDR2 SYGVKD. Trimming left V 8 bases short and J 4 bases short, with 23 bases between. DNA of the CDR3: TGTGCCATCGGACGGTTAGTGGCGGGCGCGTCCACTGAAGCTTTCTTT. Residues: CAIGRLVAGASTEAFF.

To note about this clonotype: An end of the junction differs from the germline gene, which may be a read error. This sequence joins TRBV11-3 and TRBJ2-7; 11 bases agree with TRBD2. Germline loops: CDR1 SGHNT, CDR2 YENEEA. The CDR3 runs to 15 residues. The CDR3 protein is CANSIRTSGSLRQYF. The CDR3 DNA follows: TGTGCCAACAGCATCAGGACTAGCGGGTCGCTACGGCAGTACTTC.

A remark on this clonotype: At one end the junction does not follow the germline gene, possibly because of a read error. This chain connects TRBV11-2 to TRBJ1-1; D might be TRBD1 (5 bases). This CDR3 has 14 amino acids. Germline V gives CDR1 SGHAT, CDR2 FQNNGV. The CDR3: CANSRDGMSTEAFF. CDR3 sequence (DNA): TGTGCCAACAGCCGGGACGGGATGAGCACTGAAGCTTTCTTT. The whole variable domain, remainder taken from reference TRBV11-2 and TRBJ1-1, is EAGVAQSPRYKIIEKRQSVAFWCNPISGHATLYWYQQILGQGPKLLIQFQNNGVVDDSQLPKDRFSAERLKGVDSTLKIQPAKLEDSAVYLCANSRDGMSTEAFFGQGTRLTVV.